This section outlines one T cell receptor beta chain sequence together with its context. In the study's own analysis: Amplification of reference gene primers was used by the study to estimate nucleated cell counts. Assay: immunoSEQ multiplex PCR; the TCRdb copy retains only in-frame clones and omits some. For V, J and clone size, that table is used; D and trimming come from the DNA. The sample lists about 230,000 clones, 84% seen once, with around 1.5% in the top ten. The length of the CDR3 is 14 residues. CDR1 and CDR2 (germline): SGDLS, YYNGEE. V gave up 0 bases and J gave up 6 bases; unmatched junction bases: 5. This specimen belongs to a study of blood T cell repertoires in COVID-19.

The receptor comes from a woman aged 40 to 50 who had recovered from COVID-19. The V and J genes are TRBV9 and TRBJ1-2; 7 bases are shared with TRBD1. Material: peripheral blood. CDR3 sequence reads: CASSVGWDSHGYTF. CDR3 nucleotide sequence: TGTGCCAGCAGCGTAGGATGGGACAGTCATGGCTACACCTTC. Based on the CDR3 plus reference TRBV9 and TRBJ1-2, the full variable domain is DSGVTQTPKHLITATGQRVTLRCSPRSGDLSVYWYQQSLDQGLQFLIQYYNGEERAKGNILERFSAQQFPDLHSELNLSSLELGDSALYFCASSVGWDSHGYTFGSGTRLTVV.